The rows below give T cell receptor beta chains drawn from one sample of a study of CD8 T cells in ankylosing spondylitis. TCRdb recomputed calls from the 5' RACE reads with MiXCR, one row per CDR3 protein. The sample lists 350,000 to 550,000 distinct CDR3 sequences; around 26% were seen once. The specimen was blood, either unsorted or a sorted T cell fraction (not recorded which). The receptor source for this set is a male donor with ankylosing spondylitis. Both conserved end residues are part of each CDR3. D genes are given only for firm matches. Part of the rows lack a size; the others show once, few, many or a class for expanded clones.

>TRBV5-1|TRBD1|NA|TRBJ1-5|18
TGCGCCAGCAGCTTGGGTCCGACAGGGGCATTTAGCAATCAGCCCCAGCATTTT
CASSLGPTGAFSNQPQHF
>TRBV9|NA|NA|TRBJ2-6|16
TGTGCCAGCAGCACGACCGGGACCTCTGGGGCCAACGTCCTGACTTTC
CASSTTGTSGANVLTF
>TRBV20-1|NA|few|TRBJ2-1|13
TGCAGTGCGAAAAAGCCTGGATCCTATGAGCAGTTCTTC
CSAKKPGSYEQFF
>TRBV7-6|TRBD2|NA|TRBJ2-5|16
TGTGCCAGCAGCCCCCTAGAACTAGCGGGAGAAGAGACCCAGTACTTC
CASSPLELAGEETQYF
>TRBV4-1|NA|NA|TRBJ1-5|16
TGCGCCAGCAGCCAGGGGCAGAGGGGGGGACGGCAGCCCCAGCATTTT
CASSQGQRGGRQPQHF
>TRBV7-6|TRBD2|many|TRBJ2-1|14
TGTGCCAGCAGCCTAAGGACTAGCAGGGATGAGCAGTTCTTC
CASSLRTSRDEQFF
>TRBV27|NA|many|TRBJ2-2|14
TGTGCCAGCAGTTTACACAGGAACACCGGGGAGCTGTTTTTT
CASSLHRNTGELFF
>TRBV20-1|TRBD2|NA|TRBJ2-3|14
TGCAGTGCTATGGCGGGAGGGGACACAGATACGCAGTATTTT
CSAMAGGDTDTQYF
>TRBV7-9|NA|few|TRBJ2-2|16
TGTGCCAGCAGTATTGCGACAGGAGGCTACACCGGGGAGCTGTTTTTT
CASSIATGGYTGELFF
>TRBV7-9|TRBD1|NA|TRBJ2-5|15
TGTGCCAGCACCGATAGGCAGGGGGCTTATGAGACCCAGTACTTC
CASTDRQGAYETQYF
>TRBV19|NA|NA|TRBJ1-1|14
TGTGCCAGTAGTATGACAGGAGAGAACACTGAAGCTTTCTTT
CASSMTGENTEAFF
>TRBV7-8|NA|few|TRBJ2-5|13
TGTGCCAGCAGCTCGGGGGTGGAAGAGACCCAGTACTTC
CASSSGVEETQYF
>TRBV5-1|TRBD1|few|TRBJ2-3|14
TGCGCCAGCACCAAACAGGGGGCGGCAGATACGCAGTATTTT
CASTKQGAADTQYF
>TRBV29-1|NA|NA|TRBJ2-3|13
TGCAGCCCACGACTGGCGGTCACAGATACGCAGTATTTT
CSPRLAVTDTQYF
>TRBV19|TRBD2|NA|TRBJ2-5|18
TGTGCCAGTAGCTCGGCGGCTAGCGGAGCCCCCTTACAAGAGACCCAGTACTTC
CASSSAASGAPLQETQYF
>TRBV29-1|TRBD1|few|TRBJ1-5|13
TGCAGCGTCGGACAGGATAGCAATCAGCCCCAGCATTTT
CSVGQDSNQPQHF
>TRBV6-1|TRBD2|few|TRBJ2-2|15
TGTGCCAGCAGTGGTAGCGGGACCAACACCGGGGAGCTGTTTTTT
CASSGSGTNTGELFF
>TRBV7-2|NA|NA|TRBJ1-4|14
TGTGCCAGCAGCTTTTCACCGAACGGGGAAAAACTGTTTTTT
CASSFSPNGEKLFF
>TRBV6-1|NA|few|TRBJ1-1|14
TGTGCCAGCAGAAAGACAGACATGAACACTGAAGCTTTCTTT
CASRKTDMNTEAFF
>TRBV20-1|TRBD1|NA|TRBJ2-1|15
TGCAGGCCATTCATGACAGGGGTTGGATACAATGAGCAGTTCTTC
CRPFMTGVGYNEQFF
>TRBV12-3/TRBV12-4|TRBD2|few|TRBJ2-5|15
TGTGCCAGCAGTTTATTAGCGGGAGAGATGGTCACCCAGTACTTC
CASSLLAGEMVTQYF
>TRBV27|NA|few|TRBJ2-6|17
TGTGCCAGTCAGAGGGGGGCCTCAACTTCTGGGGCCAACGTCCTGACTTTC
CASQRGASTSGANVLTF
>TRBV27|NA|NA|TRBJ2-4|16
TGTGCCAGCAGTTCAACGGGACCGATAGCCAAAAACATTCAGTACTTC
CASSSTGPIAKNIQYF
>TRBV5-1|NA|few|TRBJ2-3|12
TGCGCCAGCAGCCCTTCGATAGATACGCAGTATTTT
CASSPSIDTQYF
>TRBV7-9|TRBD1|few|TRBJ2-1|16
TGTGCCAGCAGCACCCGTCGACAGGGGAGCTCCAATGAGCAGTTCTTC
CASSTRRQGSSNEQFF
>TRBV7-2|NA|NA|TRBJ2-1|15
TGTGCCAGCAGCTTAGTGAGGTCGGGTGGGAATGAGCAGTTCTTC
CASSLVRSGGNEQFF
>TRBV10-3|NA|NA|TRBJ2-3|15
TGTGCCATCAGTGAGACGGAGGGGTGGACAGATACGCAGTATTTT
CAISETEGWTDTQYF
>TRBV5-1|TRBD1|NA|TRBJ1-1|14
TGCGCCAGCAGCCCGGACAGGGCGAACACTGAAGCTTTCTTT
CASSPDRANTEAFF
>TRBV6-1|NA|NA|TRBJ2-3|14
TGTGCCAGCAGCCTTTCACCAGGGTGGGATACGCAGTATTTT
CASSLSPGWDTQYF
>TRBV20-1|NA|NA|TRBJ1-3|14
TGCAGTGCTAGAGATCACAGACTTGGAAACACCATATATTTT
CSARDHRLGNTIYF
>TRBV7-9|NA|NA|TRBJ2-2|15
TGTGCCAGCAGCTCCAGGGGAGGGAACACCGGGGAGCTGTTTTTT
CASSSRGGNTGELFF
>TRBV24-1|TRBD1|NA|TRBJ2-2|17
TGTGCCACCAGGGGGACAGGGGGCAGTTCGAACACCGGGGAGCTGTTTTTT
CATRGTGGSSNTGELFF
>TRBV6-1|NA|NA|TRBJ1-2|15
TGTGCCAGCATACAGCGGCCAGGAGAAAACTATGGCTACACCTTC
CASIQRPGENYGYTF
>TRBV12-3/TRBV12-4|TRBD1|NA|TRBJ2-1|15
TGTGCCAGCAGTTTAGCATGGGGACAGGGCGAAGAGCAGTTCTTC
CASSLAWGQGEEQFF
>TRBV7-9|NA|few|TRBJ2-3|13
TGTGCCAGCTGCCTGTTACGGGCAGATACGCAGTATTTT
CASCLLRADTQYF
>TRBV11-3|NA|many|TRBJ2-2|15
TGTGCCAGCACCCGAGGGGGGATAGGCACCGGGGAGCTGTTTTTT
CASTRGGIGTGELFF
>TRBV5-1|NA|NA|TRBJ2-1|15
TGCGCCAGCAGCCAAACCCCGGGAGTTAACAATGAGCAGTTCTTC
CASSQTPGVNNEQFF
>TRBV5-1|TRBD2|many|TRBJ2-3|14
TGCGCCAGCAGCGGGACTAGCGGGACCGATACGCAGTATTTT
CASSGTSGTDTQYF
>TRBV20-1|NA|few|TRBJ1-2|12
TGCAGTGCTAGGGAGGATAACTATGGCTACACCTTC
CSAREDNYGYTF
>TRBV12-3/TRBV12-4|NA|few|TRBJ1-1|17
TGTGCCAGCAGTCAGATCCTGACCGCGCCGGGGAACACTGAAGCTTTCTTT
CASSQILTAPGNTEAFF
>TRBV5-1|NA|NA|TRBJ2-7|15
TGCGCCAGCAGCTTGTGGACGGGGGAAGGCTACGAGCAGTACTTC
CASSLWTGEGYEQYF
>TRBV11-2|NA|few|TRBJ1-4|12
TGTGCCAGCAGCCGGATTAATGAAAAACTGTTTTTT
CASSRINEKLFF